This T cell receptor (beta chain) was sequenced for a study of blood T cell repertoires in COVID-19. Measured with immunoSEQ multiplex PCR; TCRdb has only the in-frame clones, and not every one. The table has approximately 88,000 clones, around three quarters seen once. The CDR3 has 13 residues. The germline CDR1 and CDR2 sequences are KGHSH and LQKENI. V lost 3 bases and J lost 2, with 8 bases in between. This clonotype was sampled from a woman aged 80 or older with acute or convalescent COVID-19. V is TRBV18 and J is TRBJ2-7; a possible D gene is TRBD1 (5 bases). The material sequenced was peripheral blood. The CDR3 DNA follows: TGTGCCAGCTCACCGGGCAGGGCCTACGAGCAGTACTTC. Protein: CASSPGRAYEQYF.